The clone carrying this TCR beta chain has ten or more counts. Its antigen is undetermined. This sample was taken from a study of T cells in Graves' hyperthyroidism and ophthalmopathy. Study context: Peripheral blood draws took place at initial diagnosis, ahead of any treatment.

Study results and limitations: Within blood appeared most thyroid clonotypes that had expanded above 0.001. In simple terms, a model built on 13 V-J features told ophthalmopathy apart from stable hyperthyroidism. Before onset, ophthalmopathy was predicted by the model a median about six months earlier.

From RNA transcripts, TCR beta CDR3 regions were amplified. HTBI primers were used for first-round RT-PCR of the TCR CDR3. TCRdb re-called the multiplex PCR reads through MiXCR, storing one row per CDR3 protein. The table includes about 610,000 distinct CDR3 sequences, 14% to 15% detected once. Sequenced material: blood. This TCR was recovered from a woman aged 40 to 55 with Graves' ophthalmopathy.

The CDR3 DNA reads as TGTGCCAGCAGCTTATTCCCTTGGGGAGGGAGCTACGAGCAGTACTTC. This translates into CASSLFPWGGSYEQYF. This chain uses TRBV7-2 with TRBJ2-7; 7 bases agree with TRBD2. Germline V gives CDR1 SGHTA, CDR2 FQGNSA. The CDR3 totals 16 residues. Germline trimming cut 2 bases from V and 3 bases from J; bases unmatched to any gene: 10.